This is a list of T cell receptor beta chains from one sample in a study of blood T cell repertoires in COVID-19. Some clones are missing from TCRdb's copy, which holds only in-frame ones; the method was immunoSEQ multiplex PCR. The data hold around 400,000 clones, with approximately 91% observed a single time. Sequenced input: PBMCs or T cells enriched from blood (not recorded which). These receptors were collected from a woman in her forties who had been exposed to COVID-19. Both conserved end residues are trimmed from each CDR3. The size field is filled for only some rows; it gives once, few, many or a size class.

>.|TRBV2|TRBJ1-2
ASHTGVFYGYT
>.|TRBV28|TRBJ1-1
ASSFGGLGRVEAF
>.|TRBV6-5|TRBJ2-1
ASSTRQIRNEQF
>.|TRBV5-5|TRBJ1-2
ASSLFRGADGYT
>few|TRBV19|TRBJ1-4
ASSIGFGVEKLF
>.|TRBV30|TRBJ1-2
AWSVPLRVRYGYT
>.|TRBV7-3|TRBJ2-2
ASSPGLAGGLLGGELF
>.|TRBV5-6|TRBJ1-2
ASRRSGILYGYT
>.|TRBV6-5|TRBJ2-5
ATLGTGRLETQY
>.|TRBV5-1|TRBJ2-2
ASSSTGAAGELF
>.|TRBV27|TRBJ2-1
ASSFNGNEQF
>.|TRBV7-6|TRBJ1-1
ASSQTPAGGGTEAF
>.|TRBV4-1|TRBJ2-7
ASSQDGSPSYEQY
>once|TRBV19|TRBJ1-6
ASTDRGGINSPLH
>.|TRBV29-1|TRBJ1-1
SAANTEAF
>.|TRBV4-3|TRBJ1-6
ASSQDPQGPNNSPLH
>.|TRBV18|TRBJ1-5
ASSPGQVSNQPQH
>once|TRBV7-9|TRBJ2-5
ASSRDQGAQETQY
>.|TRBV7-2|TRBJ1-1
ASSLDPLAEAF
>.|TRBV11-3|TRBJ2-7
ASGTSYSYEQY
>.|TRBV6-2/TRBV6-3|TRBJ1-1
ASSPPGLNTEAF
>once|TRBV6-5|TRBJ1-3
ASSTGKGGNTIY
>.|TRBV19|TRBJ1-1
ASSIGQGGVEAF
>.|TRBV2|TRBJ1-1
ASSGWDRGQGDTEAF
>few|TRBV2|TRBJ1-3
ASRGRDKRNTIY
>.|TRBV3-1/TRBV3-2|TRBJ2-4
ASSQEWTGENIQY
>.|TRBV3-1/TRBV3-2|TRBJ2-2
ASSQDRWDKSNTGELF
>.|TRBV29-1|TRBJ2-5
SVGQGGETQY
>.|TRBV7-6|TRBJ1-4
ASSQNPGTGVVTNEKLF
>few|TRBV2|TRBJ2-7
ASKREGEGEQY
>.|TRBV9|TRBJ2-1
ASSVTVQASNEQF
>.|TRBV19|TRBJ1-1
ASSHSGTVNAEAF
>.|TRBV27|TRBJ1-2
ASSPRQGAGYGYT
>.|TRBV4-1|TRBJ1-1
ASSQVSTGPSEAF
>.|TRBV2|TRBJ2-2
ASRGTSGRPGELF
>.|TRBV7-8|TRBJ1-2
ASSYRVNYGYT
>.|TRBV13|TRBJ1-1
ASSLGLETVQAF
>.|TRBV5-4|TRBJ2-5
ASSLGAGERETQY
>.|TRBV3-1/TRBV3-2|TRBJ2-2
ASKKVAGGANTGELF
>.|TRBV27|TRBJ2-7
ASSWTGGSYEQY
>.|TRBV30|TRBJ1-3
AWSVTRHLLGRSGNTIY
>.|TRBV15|TRBJ2-1
ATSVPLNEQF
>once|TRBV2|TRBJ1-6
ASSEASPTGAYGVSSYNSPLH
>.|TRBV7-6|TRBJ2-7
ASSLVRGDSYEQY
>.|TRBV29-1|TRBJ1-1
SVGRAGMNTEAF
>.|TRBV29-1|TRBJ1-2
SVNMGQGLNYGYT
>.|TRBV19|TRBJ1-4
ASSPRWGATNEKLF
>.|TRBV29-1|TRBJ2-4
SVESGAKNIQY
>.|TRBV18|TRBJ2-7
ANSVRDSLNEQY
>.|TRBV2|TRBJ2-1
ASRMSGGSANEQF
>.|TRBV12-5|TRBJ1-1
ASGFARGNTEAF
>.|TRBV5-1|TRBJ2-7
ASSWGDRDGTYYEQY
>.|TRBV19|TRBJ1-4
ASRPGGAGEKLF
>.|TRBV7-6|TRBJ2-5
ASSLETGLSETQY
>once|TRBV19|TRBJ2-5
ASSKRSTPQETQY
>.|TRBV7-3|TRBJ2-3
ASSLMGAPTDTQY
>.|TRBV6-2/TRBV6-3|TRBJ1-1
ASSGQVMNTEAF
>.|TRBV5-5|TRBJ2-3
ASSLVGSSPTDTQY